A single T cell receptor (beta chain) is shown here with its context. This clonotype was observed a handful of times. It lacks a known antigen. No much larger clone is present one base from it, and per-base qualities are unavailable. This entry is derived from a study of molecular identifiers for immune sequencing clone quantification listed by TCRdb under 2018. For the study in its entirety: For a replicate experiment, RNA from around 18,000 or 91,000 naive CD8 T cells was divided into five aliquots, and four of the five aliquots were sequenced. This methods study benchmarked molecular-identifier clustering-based TCR repertoire sequencing (MIDCIRS) and TCR RNA copy counting, using CD8 T cells to do so.

Library preparation was by PCR. Sequenced on a NextSeq 500. Bulk TCR libraries were prepared as previously described, using TCR primers listed in Table S5. The Qiagen AllPrep DNA/RNA kit was used to purify total RNA. Before analysis, reads from multiple sequencing runs of one library were combined. On the study's bioinformatics: Reads were retained only if the reads had an exact TCR constant sequence, and the retained reads were trimmed to 150 nt and grouped according to their 12-nt molecular barcodes. Within each barcode group, reads were sub-clustered at a 15% Levenshtein threshold, and quality-weighted consensus sequences were built per RNA molecule. Non-functional sequences were filtered out, along with any lower-count sequence sitting one edit away from another sequence. On the basis of fitting two negative binomial distributions, barcode sub-clusters with fewer than 20% of the maximum read count were discarded. TCRdb reanalyzed the raw reads on its own, using fastp at Q25 for trimming and MiXCR for clone calling, and kept in-frame beta chains. Rows merge per CDR3 protein into single entries with the most common DNA and genes. Clone size and V and J calls follow TCRdb, not the original study. The sample includes around 470,000 distinct CDR3 sequences, with roughly 26% observed a single time. Over 0.6% of the sample belongs to the ten largest clones.

Libraries of naive CD8 T cells were built from anywhere between roughly 17,000 and 1,100,000 sorted cells, with 10%, 30% or 50% of the purified RNA used. On a BD FACSAria II, naive CD8 T cells were FACS-sorted as CD8+CD4-CCR7+CD45RA+ and collected into RLT Plus buffer. Under 11 TCR copies' worth of Jurkat RNA were spiked into about 19,000-1,000,000 naive CD8 T cell samples to test detection sensitivity. CD8 T cells were enriched using RosetteSep CD8+ T Cell Enrichment Cocktail and Ficoll-Paque, and the enriched cells then underwent ACK red cell lysis. Study-level results and caveats: In CMV-specific effector cells, over 98% of molecules were held by clones above 20 RNA copies, whereas under 1% of molecules were held by such clones in naive cells. Without barcode sub-clustering, chimeric consensus sequences inflated TCR diversity; chimeras reached as high as 47%. Identical TCR molecules sharing a barcode could cause highly expanded clone sizes to be underestimated. Spiked-in Jurkat TCR RNA (approximately 9 copies' worth), which is not part of the donor repertoire, was contained in the naive libraries. Spiked-in Jurkat TCR RNA equal to a single cell's worth was reported to be detectable even within 1,200,000 naive CD8 T cells. About 3 recovered TCR RNA copies per cell were obtained by modeling, versus roughly 9.7 by digital PCR, implying a capture efficiency of 30% to 35%.

Trimming accounts for 6 bases at V and 0 bases at J, while the number of junction bases matched to no gene is 16. The CDR3 sequence holds 18 residues, the cysteine and phenylalanine included. Here the CDR3 DNA is all that survives: 54 bases in frame from base 1. According to the germline V gene, CDR1 reads MNHEY and CDR2 reads SVGEGT. The specimen sequenced was naive CD8+ T cells from blood, with Jurkat cell RNA spiked in. Per the publication, the cell subset or site label means: FACS-sorted CD8+CD4-CCR7+CD45RA+ naive T cells. The sequence was collected from a human donor in good health. Some libraries in this study had Jurkat cell RNA spiked in. The sequence is built from TRBV6-2 or TRBV6-3 and TRBJ1-1, with 7 middle bases fitting TRBD1. The base sequence is TGTGCCAGCAGGGATTCGATTTCGGCGGGACAGTTGAACACTGAAGCTTTCTTT. Translation gives CASRDSISAGQLNTEAFF.